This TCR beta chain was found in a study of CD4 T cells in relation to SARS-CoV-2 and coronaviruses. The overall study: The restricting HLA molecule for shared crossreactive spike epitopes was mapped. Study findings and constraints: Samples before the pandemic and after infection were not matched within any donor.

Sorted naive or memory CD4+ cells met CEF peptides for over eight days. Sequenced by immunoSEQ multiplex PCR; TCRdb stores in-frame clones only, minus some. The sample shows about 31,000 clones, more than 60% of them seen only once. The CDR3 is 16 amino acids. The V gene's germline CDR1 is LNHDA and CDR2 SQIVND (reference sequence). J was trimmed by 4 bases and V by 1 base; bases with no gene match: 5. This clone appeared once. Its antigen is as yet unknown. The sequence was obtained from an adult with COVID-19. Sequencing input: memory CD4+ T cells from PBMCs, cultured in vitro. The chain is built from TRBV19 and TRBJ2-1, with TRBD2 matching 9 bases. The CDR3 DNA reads TGTGCCAGTAGTATAGCAGGACTAGCGAAATACAATGAGCAGTTCTTC. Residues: CASSIAGLAKYNEQFF.